Below, one TCR beta chain is given with its context. The data were taken from a study of blood T cell repertoires in COVID-19. The wider study: The cDNA or gDNA used as material had been derived from T cells, B-cell-depleted T cells, or PBMCs.

TCRdb keeps only in-frame clones here, not all; method: immunoSEQ multiplex PCR. Altogether under 150,000 clones are present, approximately 80% being singletons, with the ten largest covering under 4.5%. Trimming removed 4 bases from V and 9 bases from J; junction bases left unmatched: 3. The CDR3 spans 15 residues. Germline CDR1 is MNHEY and CDR2 is SMNVEV (reference sequence). Participant-reported clinical history was the basis for cohort assignment. Sequenced input: PBMCs or T cells enriched from blood (not recorded which). This sequence joins TRBV27 and TRBJ2-1, with 16 nucleotides matching TRBD2. The receptor was isolated from a man aged 45-65 years in a cohort exposed to, infected with or recovered from COVID-19 (not recorded which). CDR3 sequence: CASSSGTSGRGEQFF. CDR3 DNA sequence: TGTGCCAGCAGTTCCGGGACTAGCGGGAGGGGTGAGCAGTTCTTC.